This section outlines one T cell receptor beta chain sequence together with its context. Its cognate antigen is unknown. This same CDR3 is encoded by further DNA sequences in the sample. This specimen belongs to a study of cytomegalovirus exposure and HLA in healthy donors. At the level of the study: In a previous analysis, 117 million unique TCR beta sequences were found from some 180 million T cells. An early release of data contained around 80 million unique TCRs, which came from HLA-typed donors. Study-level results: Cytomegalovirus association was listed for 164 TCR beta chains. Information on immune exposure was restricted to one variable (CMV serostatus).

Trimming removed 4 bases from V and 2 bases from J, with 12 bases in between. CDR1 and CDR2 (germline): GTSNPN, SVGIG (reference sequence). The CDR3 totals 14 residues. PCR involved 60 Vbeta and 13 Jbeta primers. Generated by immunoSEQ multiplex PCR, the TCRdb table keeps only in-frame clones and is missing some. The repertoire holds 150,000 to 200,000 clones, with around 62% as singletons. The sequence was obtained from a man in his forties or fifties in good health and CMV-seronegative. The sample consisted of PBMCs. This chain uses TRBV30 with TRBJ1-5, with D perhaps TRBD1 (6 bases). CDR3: CAWTSGVGNQPQHF. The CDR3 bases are TGTGCCTGGACATCAGGGGTTGGCAATCAGCCCCAGCATTTT.